Given below is one T cell receptor beta chain in context. It has no known antigen specificity. No much larger clone exists at a distance of one base, and base qualities are not known. This specimen's time point label, interpreted: baseline before first vaccination. Samples from vaccinated people were obtained from the UK trials COV001 and COV002, which included a single-blind randomized controlled phase 2/3 trial of AZD1222 (ChAdOx1 nCoV-19) in healthy adults. Trial participant PBMC samples were collected at day 0 and day 28 after the second dose for TCRbeta chain sequencing. The data originate from a study of T cell responses to AZD1222 COVID-19 vaccine (dated by TCRdb to 2020 to 2022). Regarding the research as a whole: AZD1222 recipients given second doses at about 4 weeks or at about 12 weeks were pooled, since spike-specific TCR depth and breadth were not found to differ between the two schedules. A total of about 230 trial participants underwent TCR sequencing, of whom 200 to 220 received two doses of AZD1222 and about 25 received two doses of the MenACWY control vaccine. Enrollment into the trials was organized by age into subgroups of 18-55, 56-69 and 70-plus years, and those subgroups contained around 150, 28 and 57 TCR-sequenced participants, respectively. The full study reports these points: Conclusions about previously exposed vaccinees were limited because only a handful of AZD1222 recipients were SARS-CoV-2 seropositive at baseline. Participants were mostly white British, with more females than males. The authors suggested clonal diversity may have been underestimated. The whole spike protein was spanned by vaccine-associated CD4 TCRs, and dominant responses were seen in regions 160-218 and 743-854. The 56-69-year group was small, and its depth increase did not reach significance, likely because of low power. Reportedly, close to half of the unique spike-specific TCRs recognized epitopes lying outside the regions that are mutated in the B.1.351 and B.1.1.7 variants. Because no day 14 peak-response samples were available, repertoires were characterized only after the peak T cell response. After two AZD1222 doses, spike-specific TCR breadth and depth were significantly higher than at day 0 and than in MenACWY recipients.

Trimming removed 2 bases from V and 2 bases from J, leaving 14 bases between the germline ends. From its cysteine to its phenylalanine, the CDR3 spans 16 amino acids. Only the CDR3 DNA stays, 48 bases, in frame from base 1. The germline V gene (reference sequence) sets CDR1 to MNHEY and CDR2 to SMNVEV. The CDR3 regions of human TCRbeta chains were subjected to immunosequencing. Regarding the original processing steps: Repertoire TCRs were checked for matches against a reference library of SARS-CoV-2-specific TCRs that had been generated using the MIRA antigen-specificity platform. Breadth meant the fraction of unique TCRs that were SARS-CoV-2-associated, whereas depth meant the fraction of total T cells that were SARS-CoV-2-associated. Using the MIRA data, every spike-specific TCR was mapped to the spike region that the TCR reacted to and assigned to either a CD4 or a CD8 class. Log10-transformed breadth and depth values were compared by one-way ANOVA with Sidak's multiple comparisons tests. The table was pulled from immuneACCESS by TCRdb, which kept in-frame rearrangements only. Such tables lose some clones; where checked, under half of the loss comes from unresolved V genes, and the rest has no known cause. V and J calls and clone size are copied from that table; D and trimming were computed from the DNA. The sample data list 120,000 or so clones, and approximately 90% of these were observed just once. The ten largest clonotypes hold approximately 3.1% of the sample.

The V and J genes are TRBV27 and TRBJ2-3, with an unclear D gene assignment. The material sequenced was peripheral blood, taken on day 0 of AZD1222 vaccination. This TCR came from an adult in good health. At the DNA level, the sequence is TGTGCCAGCAGTTTAGGGCAGGCTGGCCTCACAGATACGCAGTATTTT. This encodes CASSLGQAGLTDTQYF.